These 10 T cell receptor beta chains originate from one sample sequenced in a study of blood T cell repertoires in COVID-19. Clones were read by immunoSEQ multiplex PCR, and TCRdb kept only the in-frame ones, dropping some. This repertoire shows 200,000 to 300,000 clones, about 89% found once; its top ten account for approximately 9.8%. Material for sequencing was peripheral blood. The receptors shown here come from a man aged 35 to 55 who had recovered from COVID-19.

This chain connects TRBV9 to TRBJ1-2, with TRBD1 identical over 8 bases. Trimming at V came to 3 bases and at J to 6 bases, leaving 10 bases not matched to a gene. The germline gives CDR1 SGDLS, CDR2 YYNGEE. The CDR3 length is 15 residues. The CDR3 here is CASSALTGEWDGYTF. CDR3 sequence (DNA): TGTGCCAGCAGCGCCCTGACAGGGGAGTGGGATGGCTACACCTTC.

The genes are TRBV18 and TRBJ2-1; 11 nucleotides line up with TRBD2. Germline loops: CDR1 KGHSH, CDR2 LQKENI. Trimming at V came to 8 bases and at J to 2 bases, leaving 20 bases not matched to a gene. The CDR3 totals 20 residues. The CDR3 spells CASHLEGLAGTTEPYNEQFF. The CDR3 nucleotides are TGTGCCAGCCACTTAGAAGGACTAGCGGGCACCACAGAACCCTACAATGAGCAGTTCTTC.

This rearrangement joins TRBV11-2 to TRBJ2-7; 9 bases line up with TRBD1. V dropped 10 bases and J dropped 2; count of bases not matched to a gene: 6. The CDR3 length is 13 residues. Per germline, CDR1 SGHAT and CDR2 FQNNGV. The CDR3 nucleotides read TGTGCCACTCGACAGGGGGGGCCCTACGAGCAGTACTTC. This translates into CATRQGGPYEQYF.

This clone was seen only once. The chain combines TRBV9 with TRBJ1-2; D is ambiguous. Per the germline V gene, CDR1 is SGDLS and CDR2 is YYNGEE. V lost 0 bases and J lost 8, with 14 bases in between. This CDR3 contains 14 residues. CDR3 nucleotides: TGTGCCAGCAGCGTAGCGGGGAAGGTCGGCGGCTACACCTTC. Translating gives CASSVAGKVGGYTF. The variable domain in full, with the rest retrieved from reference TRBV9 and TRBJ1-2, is DSGVTQTPKHLITATGQRVTLRCSPRSGDLSVYWYQQSLDQGLQFLIQYYNGEERAKGNILERFSAQQFPDLHSELNLSSLELGDSALYFCASSVAGKVGGYTFGSGTRLTVV.

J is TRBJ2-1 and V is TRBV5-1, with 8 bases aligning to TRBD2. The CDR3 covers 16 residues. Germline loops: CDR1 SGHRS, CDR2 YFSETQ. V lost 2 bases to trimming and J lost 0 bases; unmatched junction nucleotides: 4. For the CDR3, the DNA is TGCGCCAGCAGCTTTACTAGCGGTAGCTCCTACAATGAGCAGTTCTTC. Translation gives CASSFTSGSSYNEQFF.

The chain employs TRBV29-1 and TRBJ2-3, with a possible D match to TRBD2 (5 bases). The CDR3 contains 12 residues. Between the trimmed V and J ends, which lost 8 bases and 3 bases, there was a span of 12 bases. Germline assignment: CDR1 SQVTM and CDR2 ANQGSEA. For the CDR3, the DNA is TGCAGCTGGGAAGCGGCAACAGATACGCAGTATTTT. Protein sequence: CSWEAATDTQYF.

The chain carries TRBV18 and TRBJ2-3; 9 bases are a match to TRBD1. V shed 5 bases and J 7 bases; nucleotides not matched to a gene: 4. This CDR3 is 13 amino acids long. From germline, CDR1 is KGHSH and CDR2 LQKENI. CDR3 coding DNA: TGTGCCAGCTCAAGGGACAGGGTAAATACGCAGTATTTT. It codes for CASSRDRVNTQYF.

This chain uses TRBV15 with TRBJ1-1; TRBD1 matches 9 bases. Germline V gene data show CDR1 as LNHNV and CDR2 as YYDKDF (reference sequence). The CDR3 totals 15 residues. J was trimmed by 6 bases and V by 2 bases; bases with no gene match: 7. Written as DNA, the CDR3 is TGTGCCACCAGCAGACAACAGGGGGCGGTGGCTGAAGCTTTCTTT. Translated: CATSRQQGAVAEAFF.

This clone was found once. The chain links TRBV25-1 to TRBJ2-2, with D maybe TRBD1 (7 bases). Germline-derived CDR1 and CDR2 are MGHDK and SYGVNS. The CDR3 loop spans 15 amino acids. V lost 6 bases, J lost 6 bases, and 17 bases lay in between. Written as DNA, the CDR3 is TGTGCCAGCAGAACCAGGGGGGTGGGACCCGGGGAGCTGTTTTTT. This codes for CASRTRGVGPGELFF.

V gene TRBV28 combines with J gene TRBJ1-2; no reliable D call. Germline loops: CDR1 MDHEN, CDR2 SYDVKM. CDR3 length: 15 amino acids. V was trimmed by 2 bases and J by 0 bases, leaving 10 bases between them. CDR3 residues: CASSLEQIANYGYTF. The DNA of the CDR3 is TGTGCCAGCAGTTTAGAACAGATAGCTAACTATGGCTACACCTTC.